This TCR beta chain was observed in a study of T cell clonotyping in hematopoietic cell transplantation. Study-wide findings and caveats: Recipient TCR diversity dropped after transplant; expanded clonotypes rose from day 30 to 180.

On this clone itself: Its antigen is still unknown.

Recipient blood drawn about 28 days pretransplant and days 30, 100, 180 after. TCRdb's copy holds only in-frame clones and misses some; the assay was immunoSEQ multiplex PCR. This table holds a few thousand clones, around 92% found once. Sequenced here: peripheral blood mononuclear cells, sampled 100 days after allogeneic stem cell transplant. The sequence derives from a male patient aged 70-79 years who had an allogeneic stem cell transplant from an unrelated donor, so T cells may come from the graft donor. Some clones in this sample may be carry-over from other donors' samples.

The CDR3 protein is CASSSSQFYGYTF. CDR3 coding DNA: TGTGCCAGCAGCTCCTCTCAATTCTATGGCTACACCTTC. The gene calls are TRBV11-3 and TRBJ1-2; no definite D call. The germline gives CDR1 SGHNT, CDR2 YENEEA. The V and J ends lost 4 bases and 4 bases respectively, with 10 bases between them. This CDR3 has 13 residues. Full variable domain (rest looked up from reference TRBV11-3 and TRBJ1-2): EAGVVQSPRYKIIEKKQPVAFWCNPISGHNTLYWYLQNLGQGPELLIRYENEEAVDDSQLPKDRFSAERLKGVDSTLKIQPAELGDSAVYLCASSSSQFYGYTFGSGTRLTVV.